The source of this T cell receptor (beta chain) is a study of blood T cells in healthy people across ages. Study results and caveats: Unsorted PBMCs prevented conclusive naive versus antigen-experienced comparison.

Every donor provided roughly 9.1 milliliters of peripheral blood. Using a J-beta primer mix together with a sample-barcoded 5' primer, a second PCR was run for about 7 to 12 cycles. TCRdb reanalysed the 5' RACE reads using MiXCR and keeps one entry per CDR3 protein. The data show some 900,000 distinct CDR3 sequences, with 40% to 60% seen just once and around an eighth held by the top ten. This CDR3 comprises 16 residues. Germline-derived CDR1 and CDR2 are SGHTA and FQGNSA. A remark on this clonotype: Its antigen is undetermined. Just one base apart from a much larger clone, this may be a read error.

The clonotype was recovered from a man between 25 and 39 years old in good health. The source material was blood. The chain joins TRBV7-2 to TRBJ2-3, with D possibly being TRBD2 (5 bases). Here the CDR3 DNA reads TGTGCCAACAGCTCAAGGACTGGTATGGGCACAGATACGCAGTATTTT. Residues: CANSSRTGMGTDTQYF.